A single sample is the source of the 2 T cell receptor beta chains below, sequenced in a study of T cell responses to AZD1222 COVID-19 vaccine. Here immunoSEQ multiplex PCR was the method, and the copy in TCRdb shows in-frame clones only, minus some. The repertoire holds 100,000 to 150,000 clones, with around 87% as singletons. The material was peripheral blood, obtained on day 0 of AZD1222 vaccination. These receptors all come from an adult in good health.

The chain employs TRBV2 and TRBJ1-3; D might be TRBD1 (5 bases). Deletions cut 8 bases from V and 5 bases from J, with 16 bases between. The CDR3 loop spans 14 amino acids. CDR1 SNHLY and CDR2 FYNNEI come from the germline V gene. The CDR3 DNA is TGTGCCAGCGGGGGAGGCACCCGACGAAACACCATATATTTT. As protein: CASGGGTRRNTIYF. The full variable domain, completed using reference TRBV2 and TRBJ1-3, is EPEVTQTPSHQVTQMGQEVILRCVPISNHLYFYWYRQILGQKVEFLVSFYNNEISEKSEIFDDQFSVERPDGSNFTLKIRSTKLEDSAMYFCASGGGTRRNTIYFGEGSWLTVV.

V is TRBV29-1 and J is TRBJ1-1; TRBD1 aligns across 10 bases. V dropped 6 bases and J dropped 1; count of bases not matched to a gene: 2. The CDR3 is made up of 13 amino acids. The germline CDR1 and CDR2 sequences are SQVTM and ANQGSEA. CDR3 loop: CSVGTGENTEAFF. In nucleotides, the CDR3 is TGCAGCGTCGGGACAGGGGAGAACACTGAAGCTTTCTTT.